This T cell receptor beta chain was identified during a study of cytomegalovirus exposure and HLA in healthy donors. This clone is a singleton in its sample. The antigen is not known. PCR primers comprised 60 Vbeta and 13 Jbeta primers. The protocol was immunoSEQ multiplex PCR, while the TCRdb copy is restricted to in-frame clones and leaves out a portion. The top ten hold around 2.4% of the sample, which has about 160,000 clones, about 68% seen once. There are 17 residues in the CDR3. Trimming took 4 bases from V and 2 from J, leaving 20 bases between them. CDR1 is SGDLS and CDR2 is YYNGEE in the germline V gene. Study-level findings and limits: Highly shared sequence variants in one cluster were likely a sequencing artifact. In a later analysis, the majority of CMV-associated beta chains seemingly showed HLA restriction. In an earlier analysis, most TCR beta V segments were productive about 87% or about 30% of the time.

The origin of this receptor is a female donor in good health and CMV-seronegative. Sample: PBMCs. V and J are TRBV9 and TRBJ2-3; possibly TRBD2 for D (7 bases). CDR3 in amino acids: CASSNLTGGLLTDTQYF. CDR3 nucleotides: TGTGCCAGCAGCAATTTAACCGGGGGGCTACTCACAGATACGCAGTATTTT.